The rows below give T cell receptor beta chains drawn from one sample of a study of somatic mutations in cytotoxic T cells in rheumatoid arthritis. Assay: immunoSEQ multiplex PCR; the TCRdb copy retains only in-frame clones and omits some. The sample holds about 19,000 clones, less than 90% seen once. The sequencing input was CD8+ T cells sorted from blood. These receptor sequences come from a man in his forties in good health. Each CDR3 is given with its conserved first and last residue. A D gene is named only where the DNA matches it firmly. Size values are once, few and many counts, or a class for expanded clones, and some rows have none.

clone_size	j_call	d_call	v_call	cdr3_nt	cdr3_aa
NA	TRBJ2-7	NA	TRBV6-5	TGTGCCAGCAGCTGGGGGGCATCAACCTACGAGCAGTACTTC	CASSWGASTYEQYF
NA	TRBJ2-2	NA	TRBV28	TGTGCCAGCAGTTCAGAGGTTCCTTACACCGGGGAGCTGTTTTTT	CASSSEVPYTGELFF
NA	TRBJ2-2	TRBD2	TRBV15	TGTGCCACCAGCAGCCTACTAGCGTCCAACACCGGGGAGCTGTTTTTT	CATSSLLASNTGELFF
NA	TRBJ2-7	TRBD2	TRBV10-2	TGCGCCAGCAGTGAGTCCCACCCAGCGGGAGGGGCCTACGAGCAGTACTTC	CASSESHPAGGAYEQYF
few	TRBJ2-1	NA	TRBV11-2	TGTGCCAGCAGCCCTAACTACAATGAGCAGTTCTTC	CASSPNYNEQFF
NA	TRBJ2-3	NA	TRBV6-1	TGTGCCAGCACCGGTCCCCTGGATACGCAGTATTTT	CASTGPLDTQYF
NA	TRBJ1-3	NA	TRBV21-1	TGTGCCAGCAGCACACACCCGGACACCTCTGGAAACACCATATATTTT	CASSTHPDTSGNTIYF
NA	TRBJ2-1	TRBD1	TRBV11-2	TGTGCCAGCAGCCTAATAGGGGGCGGCCACAATGAGCAGTTCTTC	CASSLIGGGHNEQFF
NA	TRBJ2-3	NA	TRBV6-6	TGTGCCACAGCAAGTGAGGGGAAGAGCACAGATACGCAGTATTTT	CATASEGKSTDTQYF
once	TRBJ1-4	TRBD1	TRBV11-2	TGTGCCAGCAGCTTAGCCCATTTTGACAGGGTTAATGAAAAACTGTTTTTT	CASSLAHFDRVNEKLFF
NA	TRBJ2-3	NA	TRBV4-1	TGCGCCAGCAGCCAAAAGATAACAGGGCTTACAGATACGCAGTATTTT	CASSQKITGLTDTQYF
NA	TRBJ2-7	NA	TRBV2	TGTGCCAGCAGTGAGGGGTACGAGCAGTACTTC	CASSEGYEQYF
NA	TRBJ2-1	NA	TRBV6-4	TGTGCCAGCAGTGACAAGGACTACAATGAGCAGTTCTTC	CASSDKDYNEQFF
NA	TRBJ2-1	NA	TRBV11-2	TGTGCCAGCAGCTTAGATCTTTTGGCAGAGCAGTTCTTC	CASSLDLLAEQFF
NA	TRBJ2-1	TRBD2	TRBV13	TGTGCCAGCAGCTTAGGCCTCACGGTAGCGGGAGGAAGTGAGCAGTTCTTC	CASSLGLTVAGGSEQFF
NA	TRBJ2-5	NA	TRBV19	TGTGCCAGTAGTCCGACGACAGGGGAGGGGACCCAGTACTTC	CASSPTTGEGTQYF
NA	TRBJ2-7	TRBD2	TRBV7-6	TGTGCCAGCAGCTGGGGGGGGGACGAGCAGTACTTC	CASSWGGDEQYF
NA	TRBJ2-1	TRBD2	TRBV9	TGTGCCAGCAGCGGTCTAGCGGGACTTTATCATGAGCAGTTCTTC	CASSGLAGLYHEQFF
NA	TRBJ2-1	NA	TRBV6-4	TGTGCCAGCAGCGGGGCTTTGGACACCTCACATGAGCAGTTCTTC	CASSGALDTSHEQFF
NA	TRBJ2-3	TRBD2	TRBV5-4	TGTGCCAGCAGCTCGGGGACTAGCGGAGACACAGATACGCAGTATTTT	CASSSGTSGDTDTQYF
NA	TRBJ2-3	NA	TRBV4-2	TGTGCCAGCAGTCACGACACAGATACGCAGTATTTT	CASSHDTDTQYF
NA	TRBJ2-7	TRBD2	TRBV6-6	TGTGCCAGCAGTTCGGGACTAGCGAACACCTACGAGCAGTACTTC	CASSSGLANTYEQYF
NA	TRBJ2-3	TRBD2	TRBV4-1	TGCGCCAGCAGCCAAGAGTTACTAGCGGGGCCTACCGGGGCAGATACGCAGTATTTT	CASSQELLAGPTGADTQYF
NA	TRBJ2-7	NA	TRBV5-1	TGCGCCAGCAGCCCAGGACAGCCCTACGAGCAGTACTTC	CASSPGQPYEQYF
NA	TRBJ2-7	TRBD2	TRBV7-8	TGTGCCAGCAGCTTTGGGGCTAGCGGGGGCTATGCCTACGAGCAGTACTTC	CASSFGASGGYAYEQYF
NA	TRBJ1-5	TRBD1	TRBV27	TGTGCCAGCAGTTTAGGACAGGGTTATCAGCCCCAGCATTTT	CASSLGQGYQPQHF
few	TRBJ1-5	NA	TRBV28	TGTGCCAGCAGTTTAAGAGGGGATAGCAATCAGCCCCAGCATTTT	CASSLRGDSNQPQHF
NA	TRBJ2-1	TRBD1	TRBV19	TGTGCCAGTAGTATCCCCGTGGGACAGGGGATCTATGAGCAGTTCTTC	CASSIPVGQGIYEQFF
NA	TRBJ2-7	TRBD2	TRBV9	TGTGCCAGCAGCATCAGCGGGAGGGCCGGGTACGAGCAGTACTTC	CASSISGRAGYEQYF
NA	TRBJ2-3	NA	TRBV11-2	TGTGCCAGCAGCTCGACCCGAGGATACACAGATACGCAGTATTTT	CASSSTRGYTDTQYF
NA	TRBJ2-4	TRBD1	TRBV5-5	TGTGCCAGCAGCTTGGGACAGGGTGGACGGGCCAAAAACATTCAGTACTTC	CASSLGQGGRAKNIQYF
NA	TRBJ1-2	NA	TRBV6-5	TGTGCCAGCAGCCCTAATGCGAGGTATGGCTACACCTTC	CASSPNARYGYTF
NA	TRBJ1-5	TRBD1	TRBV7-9	TGTGCCAGCAGCCCGGGACAGGGCCTCAATCAGCCCCAGCATTTT	CASSPGQGLNQPQHF
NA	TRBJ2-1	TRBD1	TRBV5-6	TGTGCCAGCAACACCCGGCGGGACAGGGTCACGAATGAGCAGTTCTTC	CASNTRRDRVTNEQFF
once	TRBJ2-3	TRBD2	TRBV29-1	TGCAGCGTCCCCGGCGGGTCTAGCGGGAGTCCCACAGATACGCAGTATTTT	CSVPGGSSGSPTDTQYF
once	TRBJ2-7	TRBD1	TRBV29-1	TGCAGCGCAGAGACAGGGAAAAACTCCTACGAGCAGTACTTC	CSAETGKNSYEQYF
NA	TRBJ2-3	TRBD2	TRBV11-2	TGTGCCAGCAGCTTCCTAGCGGACTTTAGCGGGAGGGTAGATACGCAGTATTTT	CASSFLADFSGRVDTQYF
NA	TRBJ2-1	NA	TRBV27	TGTGCCAGCAGTCCGGGCCCAGACAATGAGCAGTTCTTC	CASSPGPDNEQFF
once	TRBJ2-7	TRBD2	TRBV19	TGTGCCAGTAGCGAAAGAGCTAGCGGGAGGGCCAGCTACGAGCAGTACTTC	CASSERASGRASYEQYF
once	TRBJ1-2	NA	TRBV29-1	TGCAGCGCCCTTGGGGCAGGGAAGGGCTACACCTTC	CSALGAGKGYTF
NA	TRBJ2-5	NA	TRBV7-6	TGTGCCAGCAGCTTGGCCCCCAGATTCCAAGAGACCCAGTACTTC	CASSLAPRFQETQYF
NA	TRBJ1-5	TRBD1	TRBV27	TGTGCCAGCACCCAGACAGGGGGCAATCAGCCCCAGCATTTT	CASTQTGGNQPQHF
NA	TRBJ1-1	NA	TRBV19	TGTGCCAGTAGTTTCTCTTCGGGGGGGAACACTGAAGCTTTCTTT	CASSFSSGGNTEAFF
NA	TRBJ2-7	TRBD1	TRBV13	TGTGCCAGCAGCTTAGTGGACAGGGGTGGCAACGAGCAGTACTTC	CASSLVDRGGNEQYF
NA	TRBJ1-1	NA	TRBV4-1	TGCGCCAGCAGCCAGGAGAGGGGAGAGGAAGCTTTCTTT	CASSQERGEEAFF
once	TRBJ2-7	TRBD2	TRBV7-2	TGTGCCAGCAGCTACGGACTAGCGGGAGGGCCCTCGTGGGAGCAGTACTTC	CASSYGLAGGPSWEQYF
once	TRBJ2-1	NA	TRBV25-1	TGTGCCAGCAGTGAGGGTGGGGAGCAGTTCTTC	CASSEGGEQFF
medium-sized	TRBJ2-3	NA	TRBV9	TGTGCCAGCAACAACGGCGGGACTAGCACAGATACGCAGTATTTT	CASNNGGTSTDTQYF
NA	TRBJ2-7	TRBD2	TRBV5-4	TGTGCCTTCAGGGAGGGGACCTACGAGCAGTACTTC	CAFREGTYEQYF